There are many counts of the clone carrying this T cell receptor (beta chain). The data are from a study of T cells in Graves' hyperthyroidism and ophthalmopathy. Patients were excluded because of uncontrolled infection, other autoimmune disease, pregnancy or lactation. Using RNA transcripts as the source, TCR beta CDR3 regions were amplified. HTBI primers were used for first-round RT-PCR of the TCR CDR3. TCRdb independently ran MiXCR on the multiplex PCR reads; one entry per CDR3 protein. This sample has about 580,000 distinct CDR3 sequences, with under 60% found just once. The sequence was obtained from a woman aged 18-29 years with Graves' hyperthyroidism. Sequencing was performed on peripheral blood or thyroid tissue (not recorded which).

The CDR3 protein is CASSASASYNEQFF. DNA for the CDR3: TGTGCCAGCAGTGCTAGCGCCTCCTACAATGAGCAGTTCTTC. The chain employs TRBV2 and TRBJ2-1, with a possible D match to TRBD2 (6 bases). This CDR3 contains 14 residues. V lost 4 bases to trimming and J lost 0 bases, with 7 bases between them. CDR1 and CDR2 from the germline V gene are SNHLY and FYNNEI.